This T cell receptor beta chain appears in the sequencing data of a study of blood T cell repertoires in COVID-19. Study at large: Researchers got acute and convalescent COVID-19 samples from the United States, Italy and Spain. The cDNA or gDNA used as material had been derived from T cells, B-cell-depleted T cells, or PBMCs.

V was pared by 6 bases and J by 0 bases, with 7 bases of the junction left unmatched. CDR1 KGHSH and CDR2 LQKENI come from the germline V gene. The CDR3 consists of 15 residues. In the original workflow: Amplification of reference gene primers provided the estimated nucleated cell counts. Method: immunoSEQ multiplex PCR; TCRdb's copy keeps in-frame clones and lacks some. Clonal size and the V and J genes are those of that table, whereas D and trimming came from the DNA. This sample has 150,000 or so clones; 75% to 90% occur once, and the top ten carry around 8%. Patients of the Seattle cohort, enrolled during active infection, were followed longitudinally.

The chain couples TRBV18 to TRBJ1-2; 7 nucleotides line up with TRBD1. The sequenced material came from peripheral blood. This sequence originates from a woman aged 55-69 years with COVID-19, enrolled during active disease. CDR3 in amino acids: CASSPGTASNYGYTF. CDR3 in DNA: TGTGCCAGCTCTCCCGGGACAGCCTCTAACTATGGCTACACCTTC.